The present entry profiles one T cell receptor beta chain with its context. Its matching antigen is unknown. Sequencing of the DNA from cultured CD4+ T cells was carried out with the Oncomine TCR Beta short-read assay. Once CD4+ T cells had been cultured, genomic DNA was extracted from them. TCRdb independently ran MiXCR on the PCR reads; one entry per CDR3 protein. The sample yields around 9,000 distinct CDR3 sequences, around 33% seen once. The germline V gene encodes CDR1 SGHRS and CDR2 YFSETQ. V was shortened by 5 bases and J by 2 bases, with 13 bases between the two germline ends. The CDR3 sequence is 15 residues long. This sample is drawn from a study of vaccination and CD4 T cells after COVID-19. Treatment here: roughly 10-day PBMC culture with coronavirus spike peptide pools or control peptides (ViraFEST assay). Prior to the COVID-19 pandemic (2011-2018), the unexposed donor's CD4+ T cells were collected. Probes of unexposed-donor CD4+ T cells used SARS-CoV-2 S/N and four cold-coronavirus spikes (cells permitting).

The TCR was taken from a human donor in good health. Specimen: CD4+ T cells from blood, cultured in vitro. V and J are TRBV5-1 and TRBJ2-2, with D possibly being TRBD1 (6 bases). The CDR3 reads CASRFRTDNTGELFF. The CDR3 DNA is TGCGCCAGCAGGTTCAGGACAGATAACACCGGGGAGCTGTTTTTT.